This TCR beta chain is drawn from a study of cytotoxic CD8 clonotypes in ibrutinib-treated CLL. CDR1 is SGHRS and CDR2 is YFSETQ in the germline V gene. The CDR3 runs 15 residues. Germline trimming cut 4 bases from V and 2 bases from J; bases unmatched to any gene: 8. On this clone itself: What it binds is unknown.

The planned depth of sequencing spanned 1 in 200,000 to 1 in 1 million T cells. TCRdb's table, derived via immunoSEQ multiplex PCR, lists solely in-frame clones and lacks some. The table lists 50,000 to 70,000 clones, 50% to 60% of them singletons. Study results and limitations: Under treatment, the uncommon public clonotypes either contracted or remained stable.

This chain joins TRBV5-1 and TRBJ2-5; 7 nucleotides match TRBD1. The sequence was collected from a human donor with chronic lymphocytic leukemia. The sequencing here drew on PBMCs, taken at disease progression, from a patient treated with ibrutinib. For the CDR3, the DNA is TGCGCCAGCAGCCAACAGGGGACCCCTCAAGAGACCCAGTACTTC. This gives the protein CASSQQGTPQETQYF.